This T cell receptor (beta chain) appears in the sequencing data of a study of blood T cell repertoires in COVID-19. Study-wide context: PBMCs, B-cell-depleted T cells, or T cells provided the cDNA or gDNA that made up the material.

TCRdb's table, derived via immunoSEQ multiplex PCR, lists solely in-frame clones and lacks some. This sample yields 95,000 to 110,000 clones, of which approximately 88% are seen a single time; about 4% belongs to the top ten. This TCR was recovered from a human donor in a cohort sampled during active COVID-19. Source material: peripheral blood.

CDR3 bases: TGTGCCAGCAGCGACCAGGGGGCGGGAGGGAGTGGAGATACGCAGTATTTT. Its translation is CASSDQGAGGSGDTQYF. The rearrangement joins TRBV6-2 or TRBV6-3 to TRBJ2-3, with a weak D call TRBD2 (9 bases). The CDR3 length is 17 residues. Germline CDR1 is MNHEY and CDR2 is SVGEGT. V lost 6 bases, J lost 5 bases, and 24 bases lay in between.